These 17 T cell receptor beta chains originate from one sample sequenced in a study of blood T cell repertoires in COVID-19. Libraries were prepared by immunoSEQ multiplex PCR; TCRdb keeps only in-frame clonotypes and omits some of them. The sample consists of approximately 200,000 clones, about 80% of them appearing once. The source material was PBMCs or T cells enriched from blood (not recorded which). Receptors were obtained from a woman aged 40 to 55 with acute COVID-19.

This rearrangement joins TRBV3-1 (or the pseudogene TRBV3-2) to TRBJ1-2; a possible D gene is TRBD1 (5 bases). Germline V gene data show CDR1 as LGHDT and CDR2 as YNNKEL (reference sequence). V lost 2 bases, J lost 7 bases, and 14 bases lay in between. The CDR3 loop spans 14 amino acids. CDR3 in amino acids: CASSQSTLQGGYTF. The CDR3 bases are TGTGCCAGCAGCCAATCAACCCTCCAGGGTGGCTACACCTTC.

The CDR3 DNA is TGTGCCAGCTCACCGACATCGCTAGCCAAAAACATTCAGTACTTC. Its translation: CASSPTSLAKNIQYF. This chain connects TRBV18 to TRBJ2-4; D not certain. The CDR3 consists of 15 residues. V was shortened by 3 bases and J by 0 bases, with 9 bases between the two germline ends. Germline CDR1 and CDR2: KGHSH and LQKENI. Using reference TRBV18 and TRBJ2-4 for the parts outside the CDR3, the full variable domain is NAGVMQNPRHLVRRRGQEARLRCSPMKGHSHVYWYRQLPEEGLKFMVYLQKENIIDESGMPKERFSAEFPKEGPSILRIQQVVRGDSAAYFCASSPTSLAKNIQYFGAGTRLSVL.

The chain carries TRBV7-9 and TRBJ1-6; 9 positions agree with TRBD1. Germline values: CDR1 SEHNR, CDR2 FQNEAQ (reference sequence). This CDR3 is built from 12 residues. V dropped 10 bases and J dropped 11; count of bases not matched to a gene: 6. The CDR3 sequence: CAIQDRGAPLHF. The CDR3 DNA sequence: TGTGCCATCCAGGACAGGGGTGCACCCCTCCACTTT.

DNA of the CDR3: TGTGCCAGCAGCACGGGACAGGGGTCTTCTGGCTACACCTTC. Translated: CASSTGQGSSGYTF. This chain links TRBV7-9 with TRBJ1-2; 10 bases fit TRBD1. V lost 5 bases, J lost 7 bases, and 7 bases stayed unmatched. From germline, CDR1 is SEHNR and CDR2 FQNEAQ (reference sequence). CDR3 length equals 14 residues.

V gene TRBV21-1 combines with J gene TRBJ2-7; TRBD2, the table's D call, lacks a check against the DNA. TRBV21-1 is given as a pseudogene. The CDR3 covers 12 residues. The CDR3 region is CASGGNYYEQYF. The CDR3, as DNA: TGTGCCTCCGGAGGGAACTACTACGAGCAGTACTTC.

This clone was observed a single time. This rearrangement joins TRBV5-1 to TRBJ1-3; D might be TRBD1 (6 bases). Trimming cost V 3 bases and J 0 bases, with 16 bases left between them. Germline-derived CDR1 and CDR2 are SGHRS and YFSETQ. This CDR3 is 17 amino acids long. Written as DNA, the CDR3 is TGCGCCAGCAGCTCGACAATTACAGGGACCTCTGGAAACACCATATATTTT. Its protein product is CASSSTITGTSGNTIYF.

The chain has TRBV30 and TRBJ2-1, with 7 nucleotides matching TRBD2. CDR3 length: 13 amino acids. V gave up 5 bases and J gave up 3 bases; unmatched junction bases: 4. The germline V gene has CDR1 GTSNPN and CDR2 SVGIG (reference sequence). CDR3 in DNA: TGTGCCTGGTTAGCGGGTCGCTACAATGAGCAGTTCTTC. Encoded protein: CAWLAGRYNEQFF.

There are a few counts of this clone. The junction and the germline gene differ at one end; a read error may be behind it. The CDR3 spells CASTLGQRGYAQYF. The CDR3 DNA is TGTGCCAGCACCCTCGGACAGAGGGGCTACGCGCAGTACTTC. The rearrangement uses TRBV7-2 and TRBJ2-7; D may be TRBD1 (6 bases). Germline-derived CDR1 and CDR2 are SGHTA and FQGNSA. CDR3 length equals 14 residues.

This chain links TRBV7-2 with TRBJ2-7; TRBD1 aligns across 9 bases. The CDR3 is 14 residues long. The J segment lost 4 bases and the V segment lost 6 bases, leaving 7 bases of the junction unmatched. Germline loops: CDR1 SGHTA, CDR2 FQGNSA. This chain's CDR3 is CASRIPGQGYEQYF. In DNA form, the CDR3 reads TGTGCCAGCAGGATTCCGGGACAGGGTTACGAGCAGTACTTC.

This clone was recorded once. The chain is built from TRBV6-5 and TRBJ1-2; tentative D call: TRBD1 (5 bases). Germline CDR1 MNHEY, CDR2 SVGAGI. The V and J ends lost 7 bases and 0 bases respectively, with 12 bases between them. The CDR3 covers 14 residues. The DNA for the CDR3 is TGTGCCAGCAAAATAGACAGTCCTAACTATGGCTACACCTTC. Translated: CASKIDSPNYGYTF.

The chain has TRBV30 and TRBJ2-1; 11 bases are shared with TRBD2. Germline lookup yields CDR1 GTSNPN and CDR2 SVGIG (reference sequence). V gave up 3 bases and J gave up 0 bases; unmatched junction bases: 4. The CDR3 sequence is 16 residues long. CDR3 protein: CAWSGLAGSSYNEQFF. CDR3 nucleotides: TGTGCCTGGAGCGGACTAGCGGGTAGCTCCTACAATGAGCAGTTCTTC. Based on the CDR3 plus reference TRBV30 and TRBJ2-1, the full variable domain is SQTIHQWPATLVQPVGSPLSLECTVEGTSNPNLYWYRQAAGRGLQLLFYSVGIGQISSEVPQNLSASRPQDRQFILSSKKLLLSDSGFYLCAWSGLAGSSYNEQFFGPGTRLTVL.

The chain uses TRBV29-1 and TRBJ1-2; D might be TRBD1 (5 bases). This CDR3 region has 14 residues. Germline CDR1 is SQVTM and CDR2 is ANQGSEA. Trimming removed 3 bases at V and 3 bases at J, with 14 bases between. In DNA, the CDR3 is TGCAGCGTTGAGTCCAATACAGGATACTATGGCTACACCTTC. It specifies CSVESNTGYYGYTF.

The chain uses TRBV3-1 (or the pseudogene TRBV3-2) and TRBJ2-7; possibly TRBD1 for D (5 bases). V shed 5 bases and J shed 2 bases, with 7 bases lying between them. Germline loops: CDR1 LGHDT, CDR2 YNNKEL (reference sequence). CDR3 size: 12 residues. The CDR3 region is CASSGATYEQYF. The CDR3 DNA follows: TGTGCCAGCAGCGGGGCCACCTACGAGCAGTACTTC.

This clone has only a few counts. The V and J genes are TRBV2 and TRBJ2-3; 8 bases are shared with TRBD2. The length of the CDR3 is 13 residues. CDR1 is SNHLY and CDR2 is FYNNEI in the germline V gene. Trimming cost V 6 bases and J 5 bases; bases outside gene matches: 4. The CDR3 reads CASRGGGKDTQYF. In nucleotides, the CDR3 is TGTGCCAGCAGGGGCGGGGGGAAAGATACGCAGTATTTT.

The CDR3 bases are TGTGCCAGCAGTGTCTCTAATGAAAAACTGTTTTTT. Its translation is CASSVSNEKLFF. The chain links TRBV25-1 to TRBJ1-4; no clear D gene. The V end lost 4 bases, the J end lost 3 bases, and 3 bases lay between the germline ends. Germline V lookup: CDR1 MGHDK, CDR2 SYGVNS. This CDR3 is 12 amino acids long.

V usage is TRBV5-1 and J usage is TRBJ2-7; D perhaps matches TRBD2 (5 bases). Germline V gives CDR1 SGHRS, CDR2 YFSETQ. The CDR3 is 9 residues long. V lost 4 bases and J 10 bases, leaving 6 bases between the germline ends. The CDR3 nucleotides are TGCGCCAGCAGCCGGGGTCAGTACTTC. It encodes CASSRGQYF.

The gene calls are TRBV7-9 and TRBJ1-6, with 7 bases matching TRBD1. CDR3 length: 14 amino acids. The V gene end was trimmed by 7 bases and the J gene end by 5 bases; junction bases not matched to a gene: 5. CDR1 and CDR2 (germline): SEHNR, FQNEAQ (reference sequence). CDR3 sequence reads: CASTRDSHNSPLHF. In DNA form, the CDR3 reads TGTGCCAGCACCCGGGACAGCCATAATTCACCCCTCCACTTT. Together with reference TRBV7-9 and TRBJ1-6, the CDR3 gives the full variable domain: DTGVSQNPRHKITKRGQNVTFRCDPISEHNRLYWYRQTLGQGPEFLTYFQNEAQLEKSRLLSDRFSAERPKGSFSTLEIQRTEQGDSAMYLCASTRDSHNSPLHFGNGTRLTVT.